These 8 T cell receptor beta chains came from one sample sequenced in a study of control samples from healthy donors and cancer patients. Generated by immunoSEQ multiplex PCR, the TCRdb table keeps only in-frame clones and is missing some. The sample yields tens of thousands of clones, over 65% seen once. Source material: PBMCs. Receptor source: a woman aged 50 to 60 with lung cancer.

In its sample, this clone was seen a few times. J is TRBJ2-3 and V is TRBV29-1, with 8 bases identical to TRBD1. The CDR3 has 14 amino acids. J lost 2 bases, V lost 1 base, and 2 bases had no gene match. Germline CDR1 is SQVTM and CDR2 is ANQGSEA. CDR3 region: CSVEGGQDTDTQYF. In nucleotides, the CDR3 is TGCAGCGTTGAAGGGGGACAGGACACAGATACGCAGTATTTT.

This clone was detected a few times. CDR3 coding DNA: TGTAAACACGACGGGAGCTCCTACGAGCAGTACTTC. This codes for CKHDGSSYEQYF. The chain links TRBV12-3 or TRBV12-4 to TRBJ2-7; tentative D call: TRBD2 (6 bases). The CDR3 has 12 amino acids.

J is TRBJ2-1 and V is TRBV3-1 (or the pseudogene TRBV3-2); 11 bases agree with TRBD2. The CDR3 has 14 residues. V was pared by 4 bases and J by 5 bases, with 1 base of the junction left unmatched. Germline values: CDR1 LGHDT, CDR2 YNNKEL (reference sequence). CDR3 sequence reads: CASSRLAGNNEQFF. In DNA form, the CDR3 reads TGTGCCAGCAGCCGACTAGCGGGGAACAATGAGCAGTTCTTC.

This clone appeared a few times. Here the CDR3 DNA reads TGTGCCAGCAGCCAAGAGGACAGGGGGCTTACAGATACGCAGTATTTT. This sequence encodes CASSQEDRGLTDTQYF. The genes are TRBV14 and TRBJ2-3; 11 bases fit TRBD1. Germline V lookup: CDR1 SGHDN, CDR2 FVKESK. The V and J ends lost 0 bases and 3 bases, in that order; junction bases with no gene match: 2. CDR3 size: 16 residues.

The gene calls are TRBV19 and TRBJ1-5; 8 positions match TRBD1. The CDR3 has 13 amino acids. Germline lookup yields CDR1 LNHDA and CDR2 SQIVND (reference sequence). J lost 4 bases, V lost 8 bases, and 4 bases had no gene match. CDR3 sequence reads: CASARTGNQPQHF. CDR3 in DNA: TGTGCCAGTGCTCGGACAGGGAATCAGCCCCAGCATTTT.

The chain is built from TRBV7-9 and TRBJ1-1, with a tentative D call TRBD1 (5 bases). From germline, CDR1 is SEHNR and CDR2 FQNEAQ (reference sequence). This CDR3 contains 13 residues. V was pared by 3 bases and J by 3 bases, with 8 bases between. The chain's CDR3 is CASSFVRDTEAFF. In DNA, the CDR3 is TGTGCCAGCAGCTTTGTCAGGGACACTGAAGCTTTCTTT.

Remarks on this clone: Different DNA sequences within this sample yield the same CDR3. The CDR3 sequence is CASSLSGGSSYNEQFF. CDR3 nucleotide sequence: TGTGCCAGCAGCTTGTCTGGGGGTAGCTCCTACAATGAGCAGTTCTTC. This chain joins TRBV7-3 and TRBJ2-1; D possibly matches TRBD1 or TRBD2 (5 bases each). The V and J ends lost 3 bases and 0 bases respectively, with 12 bases between them. From germline, CDR1 is SGHTA and CDR2 FQGTGA. This CDR3 has 16 amino acids.

The J gene is TRBJ2-3, the V gene TRBV5-1; D uncertain. CDR3 length: 12 amino acids. Trimming shortened V by 3 bases and J by 1 base, and 3 bases separated the two germline ends. Germline V gene lookup returns CDR1 SGHRS and CDR2 YFSETQ. The CDR3 bases are TGCGCCAGCAGCTCAGGCACAGATACGCAGTATTTT. This gives the protein CASSSGTDTQYF. The whole variable domain, filled in from reference TRBV5-1 and TRBJ2-3, reads KAGVTQTPRYLIKTRGQQVTLSCSPISGHRSVSWYQQTPGQGLQFLFEYFSETQRNKGNFPGRFSGRQFSNSRSEMNVSTLELGDSALYLCASSSGTDTQYFGPGTRLTVL.